These 2 T cell receptor beta chains came from one sample sequenced in a study of graft-versus-host responses after intestinal transplantation. The method was immunoSEQ multiplex PCR; TCRdb's version includes in-frame clones alone and lacks a portion of them. The table records 29,000 or so clones, just under 95% of them present only once. Source: PBMCs, taken approximately ten weeks after intestinal transplant. The receptor set was obtained from a human patient who received an intestinal transplant, so some T cells may come from the graft donor.

The CDR3 spells CASSSQTRAATQYF. CDR3 DNA: TGTGCCAGCAGCTCTCAGACTAGGGCGGCGACCCAGTACTTC. The chain couples TRBV5-4 to TRBJ2-5, with D possibly TRBD2 on 6 matching bases. Trimming took off 3 bases at V and 7 bases at J, with 16 bases between the two ends. Germline-derived CDR1 and CDR2 are SGHNT and YYREEE (reference sequence). CDR3 length: 14 residues.

This clone was seen a handful of times. The rearrangement uses TRBV6-1 and TRBJ1-6; 7 bases match TRBD1. Trimming cost V 1 base and J 10 bases; bases outside gene matches: 7. The CDR3 length is 15 residues. The germline CDR1 and CDR2 sequences are MNHNS and SASEGT. The CDR3 loop reads CASSEEVQGSSPLHF. The CDR3, as DNA: TGTGCCAGCAGTGAAGAGGTACAGGGGTCATCACCCCTCCACTTT.